This TCR beta chain is drawn from a study of OX40 agonist ivuxolimab in advanced cancers. The wider study: Antecedent anti-PD-1, anti-PD-L1 or anti-CTLA-4 therapy was permissible, with under 50% having received some.

The sample holds one count of this clone. The antigen is not known. Findings and caveats of the study: CD4+ T cells averaged fewer expanded clones than CD8+ T cells. Some nonresponders likewise displayed low normalized T-cell clonal expansion.

The ends were cut back, 1 base at V and 7 bases at J, with 11 bases in the middle. Germline V CDR1 and CDR2: MNHNS, SASEGT. CDR3 length: 15 residues. Sequencing used immunoSEQ multiplex PCR; TCRdb keeps in-frame clones, though not all of them. The sample lists under 80,000 clones; about nine tenths were seen once. V and J are TRBV6-1 and TRBJ1-6; no clear D. The material was CD4+ or CD8+ T cells sorted from blood, obtained in a trial of the OX40 agonist ivuxolimab. The receptor's source is an adult with an advanced solid tumor such as melanoma, head and neck, liver or kidney cancer. The CDR3 protein is CASSEGPARNSPLHF. The CDR3 coding sequence is TGTGCCAGCAGTGAAGGGCCTGCCCGAAATTCACCCCTCCACTTT.